This T cell receptor beta chain comes out of a study of cytomegalovirus exposure and HLA in healthy donors. Study-level results: A later analysis showed HLA-associated TCR beta chains outstripping equally common others in clonal expansion. Association with HLA alleles at 0.05 false discovery rate was found for 15,000 or so TCR beta sequences in a later analysis.

Note on this clone: No antigen is known for it.

The PCR used 60 Vbeta and 13 Jbeta primers. Authors' data handling: A later analysis counted 65 million to 80 million unique TCR beta chains, some 11 million shared. Repertoires were generated with immunoSEQ multiplex PCR, while TCRdb's copy carries only in-frame clones and drops some. V, J and clone size are those of that table, while D and trimming were read from the DNA. The sample includes approximately 120,000 clones, 73% seen only once; the top ten take around 4.8%. This TCR was sampled from a man in his sixties in good health and CMV-seropositive. Sequencing was done on a sample of PBMCs.

CDR3 nucleotides: TGTGCCAGCAGCTCAGAAGGTCCAGGGGGCAATCAGCCCCAGCATTTT. This encodes CASSSEGPGGNQPQHF. The chain links TRBV13 to TRBJ1-5; the D gene is possibly TRBD1 (6 bases). Germline V CDR1 and CDR2: PRHDT, FYEKMQ (reference sequence). With 4 bases removed from V and 2 bases from J, the gap between germline ends came to 15 bases. CDR3 length: 16 amino acids.